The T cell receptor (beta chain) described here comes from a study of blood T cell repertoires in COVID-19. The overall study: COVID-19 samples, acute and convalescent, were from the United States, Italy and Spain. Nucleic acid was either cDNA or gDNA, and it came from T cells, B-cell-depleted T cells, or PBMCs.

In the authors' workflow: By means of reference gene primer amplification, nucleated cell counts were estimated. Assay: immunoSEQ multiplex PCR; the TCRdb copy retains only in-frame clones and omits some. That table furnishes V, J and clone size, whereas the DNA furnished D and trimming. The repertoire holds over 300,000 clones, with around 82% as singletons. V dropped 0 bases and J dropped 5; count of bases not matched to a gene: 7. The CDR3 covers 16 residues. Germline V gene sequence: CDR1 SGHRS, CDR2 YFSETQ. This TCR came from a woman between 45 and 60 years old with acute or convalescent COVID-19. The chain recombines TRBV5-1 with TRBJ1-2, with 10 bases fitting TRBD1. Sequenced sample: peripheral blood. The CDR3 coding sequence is TGCGCCAGCAGCTTGGGTTATGGGACAGGGGATTATGGCTACACCTTC. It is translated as CASSLGYGTGDYGYTF.